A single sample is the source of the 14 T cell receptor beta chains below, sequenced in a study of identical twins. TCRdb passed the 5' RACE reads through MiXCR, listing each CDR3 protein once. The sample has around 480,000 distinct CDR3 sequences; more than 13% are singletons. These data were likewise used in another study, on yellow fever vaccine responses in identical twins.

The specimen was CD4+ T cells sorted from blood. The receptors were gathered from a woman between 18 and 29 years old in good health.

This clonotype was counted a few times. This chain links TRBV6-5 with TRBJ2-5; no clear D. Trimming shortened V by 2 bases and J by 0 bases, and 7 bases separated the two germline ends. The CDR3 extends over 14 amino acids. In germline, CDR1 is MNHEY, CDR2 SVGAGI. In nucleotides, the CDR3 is TGTGCCAGCAGTTACAGGGTTTACCAAGAGACCCAGTACTTC. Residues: CASSYRVYQETQYF.

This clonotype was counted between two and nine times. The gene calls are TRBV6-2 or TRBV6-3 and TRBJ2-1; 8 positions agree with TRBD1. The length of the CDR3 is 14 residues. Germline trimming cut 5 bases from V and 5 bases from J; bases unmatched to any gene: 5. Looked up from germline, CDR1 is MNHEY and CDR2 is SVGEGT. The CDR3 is CASSNGQGHNEQFF. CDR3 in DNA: TGTGCCAGCAGTAATGGACAGGGTCACAATGAGCAGTTCTTC.

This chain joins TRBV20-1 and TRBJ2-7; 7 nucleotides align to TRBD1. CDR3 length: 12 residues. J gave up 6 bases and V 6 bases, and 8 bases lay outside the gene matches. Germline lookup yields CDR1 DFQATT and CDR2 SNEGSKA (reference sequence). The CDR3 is CSADRDRVEQYF. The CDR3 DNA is TGCAGTGCGGACCGCGACAGGGTCGAGCAGTACTTC.

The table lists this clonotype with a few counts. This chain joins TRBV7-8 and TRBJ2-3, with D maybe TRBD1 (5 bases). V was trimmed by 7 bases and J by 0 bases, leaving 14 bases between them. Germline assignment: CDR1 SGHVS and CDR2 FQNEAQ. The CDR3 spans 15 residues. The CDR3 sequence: CASIKGWHSTDTQYF. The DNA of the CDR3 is TGTGCCAGCATCAAGGGGTGGCACAGCACAGATACGCAGTATTTT.

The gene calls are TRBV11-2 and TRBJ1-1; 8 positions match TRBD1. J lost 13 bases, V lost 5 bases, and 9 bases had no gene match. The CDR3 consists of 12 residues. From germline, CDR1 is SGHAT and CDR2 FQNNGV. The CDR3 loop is CASSLSTGGIFF. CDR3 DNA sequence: TGTGCCAGCAGCCTCAGTACAGGGGGAATTTTCTTT. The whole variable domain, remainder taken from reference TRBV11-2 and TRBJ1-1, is EAGVAQSPRYKIIEKRQSVAFWCNPISGHATLYWYQQILGQGPKLLIQFQNNGVVDDSQLPKDRFSAERLKGVDSTLKIQPAKLEDSAVYLCASSLSTGGIFFGQGTRLTVV.

The CDR3 loop is CASSQYGRGESPLHF. CDR3 nucleotides: TGTGCCAGCAGCCAGTACGGGAGGGGAGAGTCACCCCTCCACTTT. The V call is TRBV3-1, the J call TRBJ1-6; a possible D gene is TRBD1 (5 bases). V was trimmed by 3 bases and J by 10 bases, leaving 16 bases between them. The CDR3 is 15 residues long. The germline gives CDR1 LGHDT, CDR2 YNNKEL (reference sequence).

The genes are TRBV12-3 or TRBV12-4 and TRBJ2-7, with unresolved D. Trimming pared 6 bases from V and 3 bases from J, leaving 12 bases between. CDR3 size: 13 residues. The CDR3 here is CASSLGINYEQYF. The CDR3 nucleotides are TGTGCCAGCAGCCTAGGGATAAACTACGAGCAGTACTTC.

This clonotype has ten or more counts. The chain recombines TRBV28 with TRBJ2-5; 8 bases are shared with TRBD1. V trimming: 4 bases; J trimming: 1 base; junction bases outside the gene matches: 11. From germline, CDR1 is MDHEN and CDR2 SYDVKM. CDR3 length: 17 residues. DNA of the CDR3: TGTGCCAGCAGTTCTACGCAACAGGGGGTAGGCCAAGAGACCCAGTACTTC. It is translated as CASSSTQQGVGQETQYF. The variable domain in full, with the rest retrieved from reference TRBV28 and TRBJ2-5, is DVKVTQSSRYLVKRTGEKVFLECVQDMDHENMFWYRQDPGLGLRLIYFSYDVKMKEKGDIPEGYSVSREKKERFSLILESASTNQTSMYLCASSSTQQGVGQETQYFGPGTRLLVL.

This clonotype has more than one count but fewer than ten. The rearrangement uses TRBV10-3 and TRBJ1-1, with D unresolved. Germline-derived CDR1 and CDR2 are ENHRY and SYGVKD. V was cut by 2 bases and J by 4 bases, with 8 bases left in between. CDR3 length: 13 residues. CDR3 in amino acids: CAISERQSTEAFF. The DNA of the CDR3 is TGTGCCATCAGTGAGCGGCAGAGCACTGAAGCTTTCTTT.

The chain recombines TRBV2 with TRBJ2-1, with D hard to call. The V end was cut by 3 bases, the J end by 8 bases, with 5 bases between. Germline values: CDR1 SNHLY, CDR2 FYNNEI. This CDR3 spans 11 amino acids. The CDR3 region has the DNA TGTGCCAGCAGTGAGACCCATGAGCAGTTCTTC. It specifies CASSETHEQFF.

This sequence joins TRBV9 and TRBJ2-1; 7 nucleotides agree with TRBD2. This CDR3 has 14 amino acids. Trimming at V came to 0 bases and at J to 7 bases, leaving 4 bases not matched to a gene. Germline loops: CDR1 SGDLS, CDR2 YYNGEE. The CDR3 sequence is CASSVGGGSNEQFF. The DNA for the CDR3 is TGTGCCAGCAGCGTAGGGGGGGGGAGTAATGAGCAGTTCTTC.

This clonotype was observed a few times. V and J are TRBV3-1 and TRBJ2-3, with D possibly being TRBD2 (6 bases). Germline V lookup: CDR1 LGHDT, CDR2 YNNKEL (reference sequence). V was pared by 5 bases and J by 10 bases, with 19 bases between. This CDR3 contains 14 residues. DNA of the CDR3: TGTGCCAGCAGCTGGACGGACACGGGGGTGGCGCAGTATTTT. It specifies CASSWTDTGVAQYF.

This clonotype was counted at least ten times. For the CDR3, the DNA is TGCAGCGTTGTGGTTCCGGCTAGCGGGAGTTCTAGTGAGCAGTTCTTC. It yields the protein CSVVVPASGSSSEQFF. The chain employs TRBV29-1 and TRBJ2-1; 10 bases align to TRBD2. The V gene end was trimmed by 4 bases and the J gene end by 9 bases; junction bases not matched to a gene: 15. The CDR3 length is 16 residues. The germline V gene has CDR1 SQVTM and CDR2 ANQGSEA.

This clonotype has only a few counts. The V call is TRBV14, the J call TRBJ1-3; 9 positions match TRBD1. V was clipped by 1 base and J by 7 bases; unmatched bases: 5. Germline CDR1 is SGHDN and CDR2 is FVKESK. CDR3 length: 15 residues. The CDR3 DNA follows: TGTGCCAGCAGCCAAGCCGGGACAGGGAGGAACACCATATATTTT. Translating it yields CASSQAGTGRNTIYF.